These T cell receptor beta chains were read from a single sample in a study of identifying expanded T cells in peripheral blood. The repertoire was sequenced with immunoSEQ multiplex PCR; TCRdb's copy has only in-frame clones and lacks some. The sample carries approximately 50,000 clones, 82% recorded once. Material: blood. These receptors were taken from a person between 18 and 75 years old in good health. CDR3s include the opening cysteine and the closing phenylalanine or tryptophan. D genes are given only for firm matches. A row's size may be missing; if present it is once, few, many or a size class.

cdr3_aa cdr3_nt j_call d_call clone_size v_call
CATSRSGTGNEKLFF TGTGCCACCAGCAGGTCTGGGACAGGGAATGAAAAACTGTTTTTT TRBJ1-4 TRBD1 . TRBV15
CASSEARGLRGYTF TGTGCCAGCAGTGAAGCGCGAGGGTTGCGCGGCTACACCTTC TRBJ1-2 . few TRBV6-1
CASSQIAGAHSNQPQHF TGTGCCAGCAGCCAAATAGCCGGGGCCCATAGCAATCAGCCCCAGCATTTT TRBJ1-5 . . TRBV4-2
CASSARGVSSGNTIYF TGTGCCAGTAGTGCCCGGGGAGTGAGCTCTGGAAACACCATATATTTT TRBJ1-3 . . TRBV19
CASSIVGGPYEQYF TGTGCCAGTAGTATCGTGGGAGGGCCCTACGAGCAGTACTTC TRBJ2-7 TRBD2 . TRBV19
CASRGTGGRETQYF TGTGCCAGCAGAGGGACAGGGGGCAGAGAGACCCAGTACTTC TRBJ2-5 TRBD1 . TRBV6-5
CASSPIPPYNEQFF TGTGCCAGCAGCCCTATCCCACCTTACAATGAGCAGTTCTTC TRBJ2-1 . . TRBV9
CASKRANTEAFF TGTGCCAGCAAGAGAGCGAACACTGAAGCTTTCTTT TRBJ1-1 . . TRBV6-1
CASGALVSGRLKGSYNEQFF TGTGCTAGTGGAGCCTTGGTGAGCGGGAGATTAAAGGGATCCTACAATGAGCAGTTCTTC TRBJ2-1 TRBD2 . TRBV12-5
CASTGQISGTEAFF TGTGCCAGCACCGGTCAGATCTCGGGAACTGAAGCTTTCTTT TRBJ1-1 . . TRBV7-6
CASSSGRGNRMNTEAFF TGTGCCAGCAGCTCTGGCAGGGGCAACAGAATGAACACTGAAGCTTTCTTT TRBJ1-1 . . TRBV7-9
CASSLGLLSYEQYF TGTGCCAGCAGCTTGGGACTTCTCAGCTACGAGCAGTACTTC TRBJ2-7 . once TRBV7-2
CASSDGGTRAEAFF TGTGCCAGCAGTGATGGCGGGACGCGCGCTGAAGCTTTCTTT TRBJ1-1 . . TRBV6-1
CASSQLADSSNSPLHF TGTGCCAGCAGCCAACTAGCAGACAGCTCCAATTCACCCCTCCACTTT TRBJ1-6 . many TRBV4-2
CASSSLLDPPNEQYF TGTGCCAGCAGCTCGCTTCTAGACCCCCCCAACGAGCAGTACTTC TRBJ2-7 . . TRBV7-8
CAISDRQPNSPLHF TGTGCCATCAGTGATAGACAACCTAATTCACCCCTCCACTTT TRBJ1-6 . . TRBV10-3
CASSVLDTQYF TGTGCCAGCAGTGTCCTAGATACGCAGTATTTT TRBJ2-3 . . TRBV28
CASTRSPTSGRANSYNEQFF TGCGCCAGCACCCGAAGCCCCACTAGCGGGAGGGCCAATTCCTACAATGAGCAGTTCTTC TRBJ2-1 TRBD2 . TRBV23-1
CASSLLVEKTYEQYF TGTGCCAGCAGCTTACTGGTAGAAAAGACCTACGAGCAGTACTTC TRBJ2-7 . . TRBV11-3
CASSMGPGPSDGYTF TGTGCCAGTAGTATGGGACCGGGACCCAGCGATGGCTACACCTTC TRBJ1-2 . . TRBV19
CASSGFWPQHF TGTGCCAGCAGTGGGTTTTGGCCCCAGCATTTT TRBJ1-5 . . TRBV6-1
CASSTLTGYNEQFF TGTGCCAGTAGTACCTTGACGGGCTACAATGAGCAGTTCTTC TRBJ2-1 . once TRBV19
CASSYATRGDGYTF TGTGCCAGCAGTTACGCCACCAGGGGCGATGGCTACACCTTC TRBJ1-2 . . TRBV6-6
CASSGQDTDTQYF TGTGCCAGCAGTGGACAGGACACAGATACGCAGTATTTT TRBJ2-3 TRBD1 few TRBV27
CASSLGVGRAENEQFF TGTGCCAGCAGCTTAGGCGTCGGGAGGGCCGAAAATGAGCAGTTCTTC TRBJ2-1 TRBD2 . TRBV7-2
CASKGDLGLAGVHNEQFF TGTGCCAGCAAAGGGGACCTCGGACTAGCGGGAGTTCACAATGAGCAGTTCTTC TRBJ2-1 TRBD2 . TRBV2
CASSSGLAGAQETQYF TGTGCCAGCAGCTCCGGACTAGCGGGCGCACAAGAGACCCAGTACTTC TRBJ2-5 TRBD2 . TRBV9
CASSPTAAGPPRAFF TGTGCCAGCAGCCCCACGGCCGCAGGGCCTCCGAGAGCTTTCTTT TRBJ1-1 . . TRBV28
CASHSGGGTYTQYF TGTGCCAGCCATTCGGGGGGCGGGACGTATACGCAGTATTTT TRBJ2-3 . . TRBV2
CASSTRDKTNTGELFF TGTGCCAGCAGCACCCGGGACAAGACGAACACCGGGGAGCTGTTTTTT TRBJ2-2 . few TRBV9
CASRGTGDVTGELFF TGTGCCAGCAGGGGTACAGGGGACGTCACCGGGGAGCTGTTTTTT TRBJ2-2 TRBD1 . TRBV2
CSVVDGRNQPQHF TGCAGCGTCGTCGACGGACGCAATCAGCCCCAGCATTTT TRBJ1-5 . . TRBV29-1
CASSQTPSSYEQYF TGTGCCAGCAGCCAAACGCCGAGCTCCTACGAGCAGTACTTC TRBJ2-7 . . TRBV14
CASSLGTASTDTQYF TGTGCCAGCAGCTTAGGGACAGCTAGCACAGATACGCAGTATTTT TRBJ2-3 . . TRBV11-3
CASSEAGSFLTGNTIYF TGTGCCAGCAGTGAAGCGGGGAGCTTTCTCACCGGAAACACCATATATTTT TRBJ1-3 . once TRBV6-1
CAKRREEIDTQYF TGTGCCAAACGGCGGGAGGAGATAGATACGCAGTATTTT TRBJ2-3 TRBD2 . TRBV2
CASSPGPGGGGYTF TGTGCCAGTAGTCCCGGGCCCGGCGGGGGCGGCTACACCTTC TRBJ1-2 . few TRBV19
CASSQGQEDTDTQYF TGTGCCAGCAGTCAGGGACAGGAAGACACAGATACGCAGTATTTT TRBJ2-3 TRBD1 once TRBV11-2